This section outlines one T cell receptor (beta chain) sequence together with its context. Its antigen is still unknown. Healthy bone marrow donors made up the donor group. The data were taken from a study of cytomegalovirus exposure and HLA in healthy donors. For the study at large: Earlier findings included more than 95 million unique TCR beta sequences obtained from roughly 200 million T cells.

Study-wide results and limits: A list of about 180 TCR beta chains associated with cytomegalovirus was given.

In the PCR, 60 Vbeta and 13 Jbeta primers were used. The table came from immunoSEQ multiplex PCR; TCRdb's copy has only in-frame clones and leaves some out. This table holds approximately 160,000 clones, over 75% found once. This receptor was obtained from a woman aged 30 to 39 in good health and CMV-seronegative. The specimen sequenced was PBMCs.

CDR3 residues: CASSPRPGSPSYEQYF. The CDR3 region has the DNA TGTGCCAGCTCACCACGCCCCGGGAGCCCATCCTACGAGCAGTACTTC. The chain links TRBV18 to TRBJ2-7, with D possibly TRBD2 on 6 matching bases. This CDR3 is 16 amino acids long. V dropped 1 base and J dropped 1 base, with 14 bases sitting between them. Germline values: CDR1 KGHSH, CDR2 LQKENI.